These 5 T cell receptor beta chains were all obtained from the same sample, sequenced in a study of blood T cell repertoires in COVID-19. Sequencing was performed with immunoSEQ multiplex PCR; in TCRdb, only in-frame clones are kept and a portion is missing. The sample has under 45,000 clones, around three quarters seen once; the top ten hold over 25%. The sample taken for sequencing was peripheral blood. These receptors all stem from a man aged 80 or over with acute or convalescent COVID-19.

This chain connects TRBV6-2 or TRBV6-3 to TRBJ1-1, with TRBD1 identical over 11 bases. Trimming cost V 2 bases and J 4 bases; bases outside gene matches: 3. From germline, CDR1 is MNHEY and CDR2 SVGEGT. There are 15 residues in the CDR3. In DNA form, the CDR3 reads TGTGCCAGCAGTTACGCTGGACAGGGGGCCACTGAAGCTTTCTTT. Translated: CASSYAGQGATEAFF.

The chain links TRBV30 to TRBJ2-7, with a weak D call TRBD1 (6 bases). V dropped 2 bases and J dropped 5 bases, with 13 bases sitting between them. CDR1 is GTSNPN, CDR2 SVGIG, per germline (reference sequence). This CDR3 has 13 residues. CDR3 sequence reads: CAWSPLTGNEQYF. In nucleotides, the CDR3 is TGTGCCTGGAGTCCCCTAACAGGGAACGAGCAGTACTTC. Based on the CDR3 plus reference TRBV30 and TRBJ2-7, the full variable domain is SQTIHQWPATLVQPVGSPLSLECTVEGTSNPNLYWYRQAAGRGLQLLFYSVGIGQISSEVPQNLSASRPQDRQFILSSKKLLLSDSGFYLCAWSPLTGNEQYFGPGTRLTVT.

This clone showed up just once. V is TRBV7-8 and J is TRBJ1-5, with 8 positions matching TRBD1. V trimming: 3 bases; J trimming: 2 bases; junction bases outside the gene matches: 3. CDR1 is SGHVS, CDR2 FQNEAQ, per germline. The CDR3 extends over 15 amino acids. The CDR3 loop is CASSFQTGGNQPQHF. The CDR3 DNA reads TGTGCCAGCAGCTTCCAGACAGGGGGCAATCAGCCCCAGCATTTT.

This chain links TRBV3-1 (or the pseudogene TRBV3-2) with TRBJ1-6, with D possibly TRBD1 on 6 matching bases. CDR3 length equals 14 residues. Trimming pared 5 bases from V and 9 bases from J, leaving 14 bases between. The germline V gene encodes CDR1 LGHDT and CDR2 YNNKEL (reference sequence). The CDR3 protein is CASSAAGHSSPLHF. The DNA for the CDR3 is TGTGCCAGCAGCGCAGCGGGACACAGTTCACCCCTCCACTTT.

This chain joins TRBV27 and TRBJ2-2, with 8 bases fitting TRBD2. Germline lookup yields CDR1 MNHEY and CDR2 SMNVEV (reference sequence). The CDR3 consists of 18 residues. Germline trimming cut 8 bases from V and 1 base from J; bases unmatched to any gene: 15. This CDR3 is CASSTGTRGWVNTGELFF. For the CDR3, the DNA is TGTGCCAGCTCCACCGGGACTAGAGGGTGGGTGAACACCGGGGAGCTGTTTTTT.